The clone carrying this T cell receptor beta chain has a handful of counts. V lost 8 bases and J 5 bases, leaving 21 bases between the germline ends. The germline gives CDR1 MNHGY, CDR2 SAAAGT. The CDR3 is made up of 15 amino acids. This sample is part of a study of sequential checkpoint blockade in melanoma. TCRdb's copy holds only in-frame clones and misses some; the assay was immunoSEQ multiplex PCR. The sample lists thousands of clones; roughly 17% were seen once. Treatment meaning: randomized to nivolumab then ipilimumab (arm A) or the reverse (arm B). The genes are TRBV6-8 and TRBJ2-5; possible D gene TRBD1, 6 bases. The clonotype was recovered from a human donor with melanoma. The sample was tumor tissue (inferred from file names), taken from a patient given nivolumab and ipilimumab in sequence. CDR3 residues: CASHHPTGLGETQYF. The CDR3 region has the DNA TGTGCCAGCCATCACCCGACAGGCCTTGGGGAGACCCAGTACTTC.